This T cell receptor (gamma chain) was sequenced during a study of gamma-delta T cells after stem cell transplantation. TCRdb reanalyzed the RT-PCR reads using CATT. This table has over 2,500 gamma-chain clones, less than 20% appearing once. Germline CDR1 is EGSNGY and CDR2 is YDSYNSKV. The CDR3 is 16 residues long. J gave up 2 bases and V 1 base, and 7 bases lay outside the gene matches. Sample: gamma-delta T cells. The sequence derives from a human donor. It is not recorded whose cells these are; they may come from a transplant donor. The chain carries TRGV2 and TRGJP2. This chain's CDR3 is CATWDGNKSSDWIKTF. Here the CDR3 DNA reads TGTGCCACCTGGGACGGAAATAAAAGTAGTGATTGGATCAAGACGTTT.